This T cell receptor (beta chain) came from a study of beta chain features in type 1 diabetes. Of the isolated RNA, all was reverse transcribed, and so the sequenced material was expressed TCRB transcripts. Here immunoSEQ multiplex PCR was the method, and the copy in TCRdb shows in-frame clones only, minus some. The table lists more than 300,000 clones, 10% to 15% of them singletons, with more than 0.015% in the top ten. The table lists this clone with a few counts. From germline, CDR1 is SNHLY and CDR2 FYNNEI. CDR3 length: 12 amino acids. The trim removed 11 bases at V and 0 bases at J, leaving 0 bases unmatched.

The sequence was collected from a man aged 18 to 29 in good health. Sequencing input: naive CD4+ T cells from blood. This chain connects TRBV2 to TRBJ2-5, with 10 nucleotides matching TRBD2. CDR3 in amino acids: CAGTSDQETQYF. The CDR3 nucleotides read TGTGCCGGGACTAGCGACCAAGAGACCCAGTACTTC.